The 18 T cell receptor beta chains below were found in one sample sequenced in a study of blood T cell repertoires in COVID-19. The repertoire was sequenced with immunoSEQ multiplex PCR; TCRdb's copy has only in-frame clones and lacks some. This table holds 250,000 or so clones, 70% to 90% found once. Input material: PBMCs or T cells enriched from blood (not recorded which). The receptors come from a man younger than 40 who had recovered from COVID-19.

The V and J genes are TRBV2 and TRBJ2-3; maybe TRBD2 (7 bases). The CDR3 totals 15 residues. Per germline, CDR1 SNHLY and CDR2 FYNNEI. With 4 bases removed from V and 2 bases from J, the gap between germline ends came to 13 bases. The CDR3 loop is CASSGAGAVTDTQYF. The CDR3 DNA sequence: TGTGCCAGCAGTGGCGCGGGGGCCGTCACAGATACGCAGTATTTT.

The chain couples TRBV5-1 to TRBJ2-2; 12 nucleotides match TRBD1. This CDR3 spans 17 amino acids. Trimming cost V 5 bases and J 7 bases; bases outside gene matches: 12. The germline gives CDR1 SGHRS, CDR2 YFSETQ. This CDR3 reads CASRDPRDRGLGGELFF. CDR3 sequence (DNA): TGCGCCAGCAGGGATCCTCGGGACAGGGGGCTTGGCGGGGAGCTGTTTTTT.

The chain is built from TRBV11-2 and TRBJ2-2, with 8 bases that match TRBD2. Germline values: CDR1 SGHAT, CDR2 FQNNGV. The CDR3 is 18 amino acids. V lost 5 bases, J lost 4 bases, and 15 bases stayed unmatched. CDR3 in DNA: TGTGCCAGCAGCCTAGCGGGCTCTGCAGCGGGGTTCACCGGGGAGCTGTTTTTT. This codes for CASSLAGSAAGFTGELFF.

This clone was found a few times. This chain connects TRBV5-1 to TRBJ2-2, with D perhaps TRBD1 (6 bases). CDR1 and CDR2 from the germline V gene are SGHRS and YFSETQ. V shed 0 bases and J shed 3 bases, with 9 bases lying between them. CDR3 length equals 15 residues. The CDR3: CASSLDRADTGELFF. The CDR3 DNA reads TGCGCCAGCAGCTTGGACAGGGCGGACACCGGGGAGCTGTTTTTT.

The chain joins TRBV19 to TRBJ2-1; no clear D gene. CDR1 is LNHDA and CDR2 is SQIVND in the germline V gene (reference sequence). The germline V and J ends were trimmed by 3 bases and 5 bases, with 11 bases remaining between them. This CDR3 spans 14 amino acids. CDR3: CASSILLTHNEQFF. The DNA of the CDR3 is TGTGCCAGTAGTATCCTACTAACCCACAATGAGCAGTTCTTC. The full variable domain, rest sourced from reference TRBV19 and TRBJ2-1, is DGGITQSPKYLFRKEGQNVTLSCEQNLNHDAMYWYRQDPGQGLRLIYYSQIVNDFQKGDIAEGYSVSREKKESFPLTVTSAQKNPTAFYLCASSILLTHNEQFFGPGTRLTVL.

This clone appeared once. The chain uses TRBV18 and TRBJ1-1; no definite D call. Trimming pared 0 bases from V and 0 bases from J, leaving 5 bases between. The CDR3 extends over 14 amino acids. CDR1 and CDR2 from the germline V gene are KGHSH and LQKENI. CDR3 protein: CASSPPSVNTEAFF. DNA of the CDR3: TGTGCCAGCTCACCACCGAGCGTGAACACTGAAGCTTTCTTT.

This CDR3 reads CASSYSGEHGYTF. The DNA of the CDR3 is TGTGCCAGCAGTTACTCCGGGGAACATGGCTACACCTTC. V gene TRBV6-5 combines with J gene TRBJ1-2, with no clear D. This CDR3 has 13 residues. The V gene lost 0 bases and the J gene lost 6 bases, with 8 bases spanning the gap. Germline CDR1 MNHEY, CDR2 SVGAGI.

V is TRBV11-2 and J is TRBJ1-1; 7 bases map to TRBD1. CDR3 length: 12 residues. From germline, CDR1 is SGHAT and CDR2 FQNNGV. V was pared by 8 bases and J by 0 bases, with 0 bases of the junction left unmatched. In nucleotides, the CDR3 is TGTGCCAGCGACAGGGTGAACACTGAAGCTTTCTTT. It encodes CASDRVNTEAFF.

This clone was recorded a few times. The V gene is TRBV6-5, the J gene TRBJ1-2; tentatively, D is TRBD1 (5 bases). V was pared by 7 bases and J by 8 bases, with 23 bases between. CDR3 length: 15 amino acids. CDR1 MNHEY and CDR2 SVGAGI come from the germline V gene. The CDR3 protein is CASNKADSPFWGYTF. The CDR3 DNA reads as TGTGCCAGCAATAAGGCCGACAGTCCGTTTTGGGGCTACACCTTC.

The J gene is TRBJ2-7, the V gene TRBV10-1, with D possibly matching TRBD1 (6 bases). CDR1 is WNHNN, CDR2 SYGVQD, per germline (reference sequence). Trimming left V 2 bases short and J 0 bases short, with 8 bases between. This CDR3 has 14 residues. The chain's CDR3 is CASSEGTYSYEQYF. In DNA form, the CDR3 reads TGCGCCAGCAGTGAGGGGACATACTCCTACGAGCAGTACTTC.

V gene TRBV11-2 combines with J gene TRBJ2-5; tentatively, D is TRBD2 (5 bases). The V end was cut by 6 bases, the J end by 2 bases, with 16 bases between. The CDR3 sequence is 15 residues long. Germline loops: CDR1 SGHAT, CDR2 FQNNGV. The CDR3: CASRISEGSQETQYF. The CDR3 DNA is TGTGCCAGCAGGATTTCCGAGGGCTCACAAGAGACCCAGTACTTC.

The rearrangement links TRBV29-1 to TRBJ1-5, with D possibly TRBD1 on 5 matching bases. This CDR3 spans 15 amino acids. Germline CDR1 SQVTM, CDR2 ANQGSEA. Trimming cost V 4 bases and J 1 base, with 14 bases left between them. CDR3 amino acids: CSVVASQGSNQPQHF. In nucleotides, the CDR3 is TGCAGCGTTGTGGCTAGTCAGGGAAGCAATCAGCCCCAGCATTTT.

The chain links TRBV3-1 (or the pseudogene TRBV3-2) to TRBJ1-1, with 7 bases matching TRBD1. The CDR3 totals 14 residues. V shed 2 bases and J 4 bases; nucleotides not matched to a gene: 4. Germline-derived CDR1 and CDR2 are LGHDT and YNNKEL (reference sequence). This CDR3 is CASSQSGGGTEAFF. The CDR3 bases are TGTGCCAGCAGCCAATCAGGGGGTGGCACTGAAGCTTTCTTT.

The chain carries TRBV5-1 and TRBJ2-5; unclear D gene. The germline V gene has CDR1 SGHRS and CDR2 YFSETQ. With 0 bases removed from V and 3 bases from J, the gap between germline ends came to 12 bases. The CDR3 length is 15 residues. CDR3 sequence reads: CASSLGGLNKETQYF. The CDR3 DNA follows: TGCGCCAGCAGCTTGGGTGGCTTGAATAAAGAGACCCAGTACTTC.

The chain links TRBV20-1 to TRBJ2-2, with D hard to call. The CDR3 extends over 13 amino acids. Germline V lookup: CDR1 DFQATT, CDR2 SNEGSKA (reference sequence). Trimming took 3 bases from V and 2 from J, leaving 7 bases between them. The CDR3 region is CSASPYNTGELFF. As DNA, the CDR3 is TGCAGTGCTAGTCCCTATAACACCGGGGAGCTGTTTTTT.

The rearrangement joins TRBV5-6 to TRBJ2-4; no reliable D call. The CDR3 covers 14 residues. The V gene's germline CDR1 is SGHDT and CDR2 YYEEEE. Between the trimmed V and J ends, which lost 1 base and 0 bases, there was a span of 5 bases. The CDR3: CASSLSIAKNIQYF. As DNA, the CDR3 is TGTGCCAGCAGCTTGTCCATAGCCAAAAACATTCAGTACTTC.

The chain links TRBV4-3 to TRBJ1-3; tentatively, D is TRBD1 (5 bases). V was clipped by 0 bases and J by 2 bases, with 14 bases between them. Germline assignment: CDR1 LGHNA and CDR2 YSLEER. This CDR3 contains 17 residues. The CDR3 DNA reads TGCGCCAGCAGCCAAGATTCAGGGAGGAGCACTGGAAACACCATATATTTT. Translating gives CASSQDSGRSTGNTIYF.

There are a few counts of this clone. The rearrangement uses TRBV3-1 (or the pseudogene TRBV3-2) and TRBJ2-2; a weak D match, TRBD2 (6 bases). V dropped 4 bases and J dropped 6 bases, with 12 bases sitting between them. This CDR3 region has 14 residues. CDR1 and CDR2 (germline): LGHDT, YNNKEL (reference sequence). The CDR3 region is CASSRGTGAGELFF. CDR3 in DNA: TGTGCCAGCAGCCGAGGCACGGGGGCCGGGGAGCTGTTTTTT.